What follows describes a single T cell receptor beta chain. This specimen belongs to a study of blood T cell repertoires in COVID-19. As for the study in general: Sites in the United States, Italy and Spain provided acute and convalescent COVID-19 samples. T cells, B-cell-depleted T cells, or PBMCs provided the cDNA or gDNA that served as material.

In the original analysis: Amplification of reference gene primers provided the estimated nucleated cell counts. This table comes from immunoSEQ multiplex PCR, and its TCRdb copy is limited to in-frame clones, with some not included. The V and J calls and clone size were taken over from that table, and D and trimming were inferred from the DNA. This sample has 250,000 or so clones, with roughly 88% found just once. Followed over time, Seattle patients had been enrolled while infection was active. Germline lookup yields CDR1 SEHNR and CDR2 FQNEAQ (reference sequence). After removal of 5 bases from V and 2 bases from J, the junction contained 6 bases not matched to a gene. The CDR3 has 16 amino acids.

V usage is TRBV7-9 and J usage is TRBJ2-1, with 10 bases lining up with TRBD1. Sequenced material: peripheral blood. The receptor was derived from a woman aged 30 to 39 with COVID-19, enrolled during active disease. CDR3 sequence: CASSPEGTGAYNEQFF. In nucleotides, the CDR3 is TGTGCCAGCAGCCCGGAGGGGACAGGGGCCTACAATGAGCAGTTCTTC.